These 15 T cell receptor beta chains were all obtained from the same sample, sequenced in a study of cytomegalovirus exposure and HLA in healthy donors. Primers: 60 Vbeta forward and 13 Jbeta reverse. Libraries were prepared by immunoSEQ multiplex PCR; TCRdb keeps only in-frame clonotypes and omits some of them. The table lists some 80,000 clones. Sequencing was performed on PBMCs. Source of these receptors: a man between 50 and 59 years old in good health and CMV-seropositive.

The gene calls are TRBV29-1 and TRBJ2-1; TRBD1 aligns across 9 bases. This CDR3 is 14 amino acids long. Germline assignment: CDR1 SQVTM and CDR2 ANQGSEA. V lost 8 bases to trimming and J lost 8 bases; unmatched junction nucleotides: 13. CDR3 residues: CSSRQGVLGDEQFF. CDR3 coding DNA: TGCAGCTCCCGACAGGGGGTCCTAGGTGATGAGCAGTTCTTC.

The CDR3 region has the DNA TGTGCCAGCAGTACCCCCCAAAGGACAGGGGAAGAGACCCAGTACTTC. Translating it yields CASSTPQRTGEETQYF. This chain joins TRBV28 and TRBJ2-5; 9 bases fit TRBD1. Germline V gives CDR1 MDHEN, CDR2 SYDVKM. There are 16 residues in the CDR3. V trimming: 5 bases; J trimming: 3 bases; junction bases outside the gene matches: 10.

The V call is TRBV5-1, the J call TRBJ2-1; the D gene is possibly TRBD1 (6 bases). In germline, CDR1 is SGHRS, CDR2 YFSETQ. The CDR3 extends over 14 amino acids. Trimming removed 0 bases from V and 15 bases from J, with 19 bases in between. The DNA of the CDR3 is TGCGCCAGCAGCTTGGCCTTACAGGGAGTGGATTCGTTCTTC. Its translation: CASSLALQGVDSFF.

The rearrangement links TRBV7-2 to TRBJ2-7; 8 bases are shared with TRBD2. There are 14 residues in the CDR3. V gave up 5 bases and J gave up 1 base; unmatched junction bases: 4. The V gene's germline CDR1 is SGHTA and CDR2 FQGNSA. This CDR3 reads CASSLRGGSYEQYV. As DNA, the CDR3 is TGTGCCAGCAGCCTCCGGGGGGGATCCTACGAGCAGTACGTC.

The CDR3 sequence is CASSSGLETDTQYF. The CDR3 DNA follows: TGCGCCAGCAGCTCGGGACTAGAGACAGATACGCAGTATTTT. The genes are TRBV5-1 and TRBJ2-3, with 8 bases identical to TRBD2. The germline gives CDR1 SGHRS, CDR2 YFSETQ. V shed 3 bases, J shed 3 bases, and the junction held 3 bases outside the gene matches. This CDR3 has 14 residues.

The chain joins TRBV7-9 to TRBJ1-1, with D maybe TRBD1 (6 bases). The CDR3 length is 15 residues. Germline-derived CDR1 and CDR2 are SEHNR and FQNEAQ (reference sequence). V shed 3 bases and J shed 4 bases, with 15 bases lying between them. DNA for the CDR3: TGTGCCAGCAGCTTTTCGGGGGGCGCGGGCACTGAAGCTTTCTTT. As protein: CASSFSGGAGTEAFF.

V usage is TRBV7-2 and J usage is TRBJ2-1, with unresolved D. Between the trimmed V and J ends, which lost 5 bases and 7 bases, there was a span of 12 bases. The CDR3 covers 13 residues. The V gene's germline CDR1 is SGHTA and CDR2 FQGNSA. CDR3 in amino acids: CASSQFSWNEQFF. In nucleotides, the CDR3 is TGTGCCAGCAGCCAGTTCTCCTGGAATGAGCAGTTCTTC.

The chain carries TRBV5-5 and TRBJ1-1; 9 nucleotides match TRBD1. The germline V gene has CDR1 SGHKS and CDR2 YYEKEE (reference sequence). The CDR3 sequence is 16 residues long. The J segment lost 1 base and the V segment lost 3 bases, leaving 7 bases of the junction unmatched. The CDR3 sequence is CASSSLQGAENTEAFF. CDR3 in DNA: TGTGCCAGCAGCTCCTTACAGGGGGCGGAGAACACTGAAGCTTTCTTT.

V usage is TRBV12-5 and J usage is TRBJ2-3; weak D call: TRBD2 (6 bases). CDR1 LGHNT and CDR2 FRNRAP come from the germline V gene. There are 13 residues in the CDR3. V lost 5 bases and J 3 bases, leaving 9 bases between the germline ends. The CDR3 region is CASGPRETDTQYF. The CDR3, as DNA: TGTGCTAGTGGTCCTCGGGAGACAGATACGCAGTATTTT.

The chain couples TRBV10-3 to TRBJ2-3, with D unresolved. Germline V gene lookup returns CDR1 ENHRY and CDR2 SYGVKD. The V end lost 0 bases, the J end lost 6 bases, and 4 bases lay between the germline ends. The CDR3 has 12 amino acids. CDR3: CAISESEDTQYF. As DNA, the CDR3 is TGTGCCATCAGTGAGTCGGAGGATACGCAGTATTTT.

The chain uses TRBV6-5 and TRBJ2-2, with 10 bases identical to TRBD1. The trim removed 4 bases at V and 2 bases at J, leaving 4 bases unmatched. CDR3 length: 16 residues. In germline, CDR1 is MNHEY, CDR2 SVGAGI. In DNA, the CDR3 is TGTGCCAGCAGTTTGACAGGGGGCACTAACACCGGGGAGCTGTTTTTT. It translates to CASSLTGGTNTGELFF.

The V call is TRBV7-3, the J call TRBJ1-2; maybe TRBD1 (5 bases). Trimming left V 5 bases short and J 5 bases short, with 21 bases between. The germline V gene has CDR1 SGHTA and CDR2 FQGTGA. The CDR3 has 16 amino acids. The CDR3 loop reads CASSPGTSPAGYGYTF. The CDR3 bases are TGTGCCAGCAGCCCCGGGACCTCTCCTGCGGGGTATGGCTACACCTTC.

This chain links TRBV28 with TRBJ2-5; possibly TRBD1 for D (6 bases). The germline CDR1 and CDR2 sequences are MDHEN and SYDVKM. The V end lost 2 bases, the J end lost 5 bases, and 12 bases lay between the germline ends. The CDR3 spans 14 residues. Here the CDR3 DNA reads TGTGCCAGCAGTTTACACCAGGGGTACGAGACCCAGTACTTC. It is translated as CASSLHQGYETQYF. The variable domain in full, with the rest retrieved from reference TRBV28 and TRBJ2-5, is DVKVTQSSRYLVKRTGEKVFLECVQDMDHENMFWYRQDPGLGLRLIYFSYDVKMKEKGDIPEGYSVSREKKERFSLILESASTNQTSMYLCASSLHQGYETQYFGPGTRLLVL.

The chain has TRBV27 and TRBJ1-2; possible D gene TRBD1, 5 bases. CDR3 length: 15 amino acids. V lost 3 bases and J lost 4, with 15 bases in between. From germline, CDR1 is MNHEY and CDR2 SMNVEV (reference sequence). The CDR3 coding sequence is TGTGCCAGCAGTTTCTCCCTCAGGGAGGGCTATGGCTACACCTTC. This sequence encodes CASSFSLREGYGYTF.

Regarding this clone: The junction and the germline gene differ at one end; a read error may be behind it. CDR3: CASSEAPGSGRGAVF. For the CDR3, the DNA is TGTGCCAGCAGTGAAGCGCCGGGATCGGGCCGGGGAGCTGTTTTT. The rearrangement links TRBV6-1 to TRBJ2-2, with D possibly matching TRBD2 (5 bases). Germline lookup yields CDR1 MNHNS and CDR2 SASEGT. There are 15 residues in the CDR3.